The 3 T cell receptor beta chains in this list originate from one sample, sequenced in a study of blood T cell repertoires in COVID-19. The data were produced by immunoSEQ multiplex PCR, yet TCRdb's version contains in-frame clones alone and is incomplete. Of about 250,000 clones listed, about 90% are singletons. The sequenced sample was peripheral blood. These receptors were obtained from a man aged 18-30 years with active or convalescent COVID-19.

The V gene is TRBV29-1, the J gene TRBJ2-1, with D unclear. Trimming removed 5 bases from V and 0 bases from J, with 8 bases in between. This CDR3 has 13 amino acids. Germline CDR1 reads SQVTM; CDR2 reads ANQGSEA. The CDR3 DNA is TGCAGCGTTCTTCCTAGCTCCTACAATGAGCAGTTCTTC. It is translated as CSVLPSSYNEQFF.

The V call is TRBV19, the J call TRBJ2-1, with TRBD2 identical over 11 bases. The CDR3 loop spans 17 amino acids. Germline assignment: CDR1 LNHDA and CDR2 SQIVND (reference sequence). Losses at the gene ends were 6 bases for V and 1 base for J; bases not matched to a gene: 8. CDR3 sequence (DNA): TGTGCCAGTAGAGGTCTAGCGGGGGGATCATCCTACAATGAGCAGTTCTTC. Translated: CASRGLAGGSSYNEQFF.

The chain joins TRBV6-5 to TRBJ2-7; 10 nucleotides align to TRBD1. V shed 7 bases and J 7 bases; nucleotides not matched to a gene: 13. This CDR3 has 15 residues. Germline V lookup: CDR1 MNHEY, CDR2 SVGAGI. The CDR3 DNA reads TGTGCCAGCAATGGACCGGGACAGGGGACCTGGGAGCAGTACTTC. Its protein product is CASNGPGQGTWEQYF.